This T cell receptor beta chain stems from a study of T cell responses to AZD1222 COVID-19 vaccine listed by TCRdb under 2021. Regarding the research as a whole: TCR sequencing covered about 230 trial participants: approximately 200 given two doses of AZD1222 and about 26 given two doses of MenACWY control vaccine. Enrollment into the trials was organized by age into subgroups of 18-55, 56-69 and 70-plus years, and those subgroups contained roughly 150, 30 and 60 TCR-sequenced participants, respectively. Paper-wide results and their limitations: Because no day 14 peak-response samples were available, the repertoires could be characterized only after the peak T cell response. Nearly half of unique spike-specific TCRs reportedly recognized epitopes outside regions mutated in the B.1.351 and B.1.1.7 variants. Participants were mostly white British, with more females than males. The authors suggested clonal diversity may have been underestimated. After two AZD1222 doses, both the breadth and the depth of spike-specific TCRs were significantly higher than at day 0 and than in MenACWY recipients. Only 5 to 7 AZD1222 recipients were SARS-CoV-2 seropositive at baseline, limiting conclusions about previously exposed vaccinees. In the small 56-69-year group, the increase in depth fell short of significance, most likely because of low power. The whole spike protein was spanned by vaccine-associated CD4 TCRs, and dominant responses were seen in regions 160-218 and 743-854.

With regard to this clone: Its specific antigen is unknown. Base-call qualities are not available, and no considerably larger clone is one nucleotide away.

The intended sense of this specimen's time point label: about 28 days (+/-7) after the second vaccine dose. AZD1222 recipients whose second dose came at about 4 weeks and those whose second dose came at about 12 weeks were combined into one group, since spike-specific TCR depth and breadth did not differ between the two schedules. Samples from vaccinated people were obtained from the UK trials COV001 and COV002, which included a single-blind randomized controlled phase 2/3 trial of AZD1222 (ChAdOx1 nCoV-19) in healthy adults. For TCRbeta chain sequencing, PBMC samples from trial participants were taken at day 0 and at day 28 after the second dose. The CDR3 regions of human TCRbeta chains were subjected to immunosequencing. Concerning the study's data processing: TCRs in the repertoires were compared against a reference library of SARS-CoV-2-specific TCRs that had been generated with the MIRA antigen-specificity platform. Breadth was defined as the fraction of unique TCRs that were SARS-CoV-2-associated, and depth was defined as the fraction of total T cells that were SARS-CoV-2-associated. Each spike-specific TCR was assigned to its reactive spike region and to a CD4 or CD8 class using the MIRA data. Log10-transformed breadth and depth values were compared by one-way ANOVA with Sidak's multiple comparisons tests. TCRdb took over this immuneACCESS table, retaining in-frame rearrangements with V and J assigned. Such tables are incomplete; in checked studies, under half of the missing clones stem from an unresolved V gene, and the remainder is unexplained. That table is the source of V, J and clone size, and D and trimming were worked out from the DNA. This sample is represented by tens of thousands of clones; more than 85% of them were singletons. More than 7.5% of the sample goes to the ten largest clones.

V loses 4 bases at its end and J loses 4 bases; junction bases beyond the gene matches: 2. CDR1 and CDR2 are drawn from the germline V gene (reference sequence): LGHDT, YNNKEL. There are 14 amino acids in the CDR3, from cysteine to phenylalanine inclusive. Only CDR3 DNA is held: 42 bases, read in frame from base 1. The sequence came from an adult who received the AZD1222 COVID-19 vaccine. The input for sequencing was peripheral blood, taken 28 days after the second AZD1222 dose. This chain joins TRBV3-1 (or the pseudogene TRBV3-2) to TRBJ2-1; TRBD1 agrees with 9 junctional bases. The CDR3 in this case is CASSPGTGYNEQFF. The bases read TGTGCCAGCAGCCCCGGGACAGGGTACAATGAGCAGTTCTTC.